Following are 28 T cell receptor beta chains from one sample sequenced in a study of OX40 agonist ivuxolimab in advanced cancers. Profiling relied on immunoSEQ multiplex PCR, and the TCRdb table lists in-frame clones only, not all of them. In the table there are around 54,000 clones, around 93% of which are singletons. Sequenced material: CD4+ or CD8+ T cells sorted from blood, taken in a trial of the OX40 agonist ivuxolimab. The source is an adult with an advanced solid tumor such as melanoma, head and neck, liver or kidney cancer.

The gene calls are TRBV7-9 and TRBJ2-3, with TRBD2 identical over 7 bases. Trimming cost V 5 bases and J 2 bases; bases outside gene matches: 7. The CDR3 covers 15 residues. Germline CDR1 is SEHNR and CDR2 is FQNEAQ (reference sequence). The CDR3 nucleotides are TGTGCCAGCAGCCCTACTGGGGACTACACAGATACGCAGTATTTT. Protein product: CASSPTGDYTDTQYF.

The chain recombines TRBV4-1 with TRBJ1-2; D is possibly TRBD1 (5 bases). V was cut by 0 bases and J by 5 bases, with 7 bases left in between. Germline values: CDR1 MGHRA, CDR2 YSYEKL. There are 13 residues in the CDR3. The CDR3 loop reads CASSQETVYGYTF. The CDR3 nucleotides read TGCGCCAGCAGCCAAGAGACAGTATATGGCTACACCTTC.

The chain is built from TRBV7-9 and TRBJ2-5; D not certain. Trimming stripped 3 bases from V and 1 base from J, with 9 bases between. The CDR3 runs 14 residues. The germline gives CDR1 SEHNR, CDR2 FQNEAQ (reference sequence). CDR3: CASSFSGFQETQYF. CDR3 in DNA: TGTGCCAGCAGCTTCTCCGGATTCCAAGAGACCCAGTACTTC.

This chain uses TRBV29-1 with TRBJ2-1, with 7 bases fitting TRBD1. This CDR3 region has 15 residues. V was pared by 4 bases and J by 6 bases, with 12 bases of the junction left unmatched. Per the germline V gene, CDR1 is SQVTM and CDR2 is ANQGSEA. The CDR3 is CSVGFDRVSINEQFF. Here the CDR3 DNA reads TGCAGCGTTGGATTTGACAGGGTGTCCATCAATGAGCAGTTCTTC.

This clone was counted only a few times. J is TRBJ1-2 and V is TRBV6-6; the match to TRBD1 covers 9 bases. V shed 5 bases, J shed 7 bases, and the junction held 14 bases outside the gene matches. The CDR3 has 16 residues. Germline V gene data show CDR1 as MNHNY and CDR2 as SVGAGI (reference sequence). CDR3 bases: TGTGCCAGCAGTCGAACACGACAGGGGGGAGATAGTGGCTACACCTTC. Translation: CASSRTRQGGDSGYTF.

The rearrangement links TRBV15 to TRBJ2-7; TRBD1 agrees at 10 bases. CDR1 and CDR2 (germline): LNHNV, YYDKDF (reference sequence). The J segment lost 0 bases and the V segment lost 2 bases, leaving 10 bases of the junction unmatched. This CDR3 contains 18 residues. The CDR3 loop is CATSRSGTGASPSYEQYF. DNA of the CDR3: TGTGCCACCAGCAGATCCGGGACAGGGGCCTCTCCCTCCTACGAGCAGTACTTC.

The chain has TRBV27 and TRBJ1-1; unclear D gene. CDR3 length: 14 amino acids. Germline-derived CDR1 and CDR2 are MNHEY and SMNVEV (reference sequence). Trimming took 4 bases from V and 1 from J, leaving 10 bases between them. The CDR3 is CASSSGWGNTEAFF. The CDR3, as DNA: TGTGCCAGCAGTTCCGGGTGGGGGAACACTGAAGCTTTCTTT.

The V and J genes are TRBV15 and TRBJ2-1; TRBD1 matches 10 bases. The junction had 10 bases not matched to a gene; V was cut back by 5 bases and J by 3 bases. The CDR3 length is 17 residues. Per the germline V gene, CDR1 is LNHNV and CDR2 is YYDKDF (reference sequence). CDR3 nucleotide sequence: TGTGCCACCAGCGGTTCCGGGACAGGGGCGTTCTACAATGAGCAGTTCTTC. It yields the protein CATSGSGTGAFYNEQFF.

V usage is TRBV7-6 and J usage is TRBJ2-5; 9 bases map to TRBD1. The length of the CDR3 is 16 residues. Germline V lookup: CDR1 SGHVS, CDR2 FNYEAQ. V was clipped by 1 base and J by 4 bases; unmatched bases: 7. The DNA for the CDR3 is TGTGCCAGCAGCTTAGAAGGGACAGGGTGGGGAGAGACCCAGTACTTC. Protein: CASSLEGTGWGETQYF.

The chain employs TRBV4-2 and TRBJ2-1, with no clear D. Germline V gene data show CDR1 as LGHNA and CDR2 as YNFKEQ. V was cut by 0 bases and J by 0 bases, with 6 bases left in between. The CDR3 contains 15 residues. CDR3 DNA sequence: TGTGCCAGCAGCCAAGAACAGAGCTCCTACAATGAGCAGTTCTTC. Encoded protein: CASSQEQSSYNEQFF.

The chain employs TRBV7-9 and TRBJ2-1, with 11 positions matching TRBD1. This CDR3 spans 13 amino acids. The J segment lost 6 bases and the V segment lost 11 bases, leaving 6 bases of the junction unmatched. Per germline, CDR1 SEHNR and CDR2 FQNEAQ (reference sequence). The CDR3 here is CAAAGQGVNEQFF. In nucleotides, the CDR3 is TGTGCCGCGGCGGGACAGGGGGTCAATGAGCAGTTCTTC.

The rearrangement joins TRBV4-1 to TRBJ2-7; TRBD1 aligns across 8 bases. Losses at the gene ends were 8 bases for V and 0 bases for J; bases not matched to a gene: 3. CDR3 size: 13 residues. Germline CDR1 and CDR2: MGHRA and YSYEKL. CDR3 in amino acids: CASGQGTSYEQYF. CDR3 DNA: TGCGCCAGCGGACAGGGAACCTCCTACGAGCAGTACTTC.

This chain links TRBV2 with TRBJ2-7; no firm D call. Germline loops: CDR1 SNHLY, CDR2 FYNNEI. The CDR3 spans 13 residues. V was shortened by 7 bases and J by 3 bases, with 13 bases between the two germline ends. CDR3 DNA: TGTGCCAGCATGCCGGTTGATAACTACGAGCAGTACTTC. This sequence encodes CASMPVDNYEQYF.

The rearrangement links TRBV7-2 to TRBJ2-1; possible D gene TRBD1, 7 bases. V gave up 5 bases and J gave up 8 bases, with 22 bases separating them. Germline V CDR1 and CDR2: SGHTA, FQGNSA. The CDR3 spans 16 residues. CDR3: CASSVRQGGLRDEQFF. The DNA for the CDR3 is TGTGCCAGCAGCGTAAGACAGGGAGGCCTGCGGGATGAGCAGTTCTTC.

V is TRBV28 and J is TRBJ2-1; D unclear. Per germline, CDR1 MDHEN and CDR2 SYDVKM. The CDR3 spans 14 residues. V was clipped by 6 bases and J by 0 bases, with 9 bases between them. CDR3 nucleotides: TGTGCCAGCAGGGCAGAGAGCTCCTACAATGAGCAGTTCTTC. The encoded protein is CASRAESSYNEQFF.

The J gene is TRBJ2-1, the V gene TRBV4-1; 9 positions match TRBD1. The CDR3 totals 15 residues. V was pared by 2 bases and J by 10 bases, with 9 bases of the junction left unmatched. Germline V gene data show CDR1 as MGHRA and CDR2 as YSYEKL. The CDR3 reads CASSQPGQGSGEQFF. Written as DNA, the CDR3 is TGCGCCAGCAGCCAACCAGGACAGGGGAGCGGCGAGCAGTTCTTC.

The V and J genes are TRBV4-3 and TRBJ1-3; D not resolved. The germline CDR1 and CDR2 sequences are LGHNA and YSLEER. The CDR3 contains 16 residues. The V gene lost 0 bases and the J gene lost 6 bases, with 15 bases spanning the gap. This chain's CDR3 is CASSQDPGWSENTIYF. The CDR3 nucleotides are TGCGCCAGCAGCCAAGATCCTGGGTGGAGTGAAAACACCATATATTTT.

The genes are TRBV5-1 and TRBJ1-1; the D gene is possibly TRBD1 (5 bases). This CDR3 spans 13 amino acids. Germline V lookup: CDR1 SGHRS, CDR2 YFSETQ. Trimming stripped 0 bases from V and 3 bases from J, with 6 bases between. The chain's CDR3 is CASSLGDYTEAFF. The CDR3 DNA reads as TGCGCCAGCAGCTTGGGGGACTACACTGAAGCTTTCTTT.

V and J are TRBV15 and TRBJ2-7, with D perhaps matching TRBD1 or TRBD2 (7 bases each). The CDR3 totals 12 residues. V shed 5 bases and J shed 6 bases, with 11 bases lying between them. Germline V gene sequence: CDR1 LNHNV, CDR2 YYDKDF (reference sequence). Here the CDR3 DNA reads TGTGCCACCAGCGGGGAGGGGGCCGAGCAGTACTTC. Translating it yields CATSGEGAEQYF. Variable domain in full (rest from reference TRBV15 and TRBJ2-7): DAMVIQNPRYQVTQFGKPVTLSCSQTLNHNVMYWYQQKSSQAPKLLFHYYDKDFNNEADTPDNFQSRRPNTSFCFLDIRSPGLGDTAMYLCATSGEGAEQYFGPGTRLTVT.

This rearrangement joins TRBV5-5 to TRBJ2-1, with 12 bases lining up with TRBD2. CDR1 SGHKS and CDR2 YYEKEE come from the germline V gene (reference sequence). The V and J ends lost 1 base and 7 bases, in that order; junction bases with no gene match: 12. CDR3 length: 18 amino acids. The CDR3 loop is CASSLRKTTSGSGNEQFF. DNA for the CDR3: TGTGCCAGCAGCTTGAGAAAGACGACTAGCGGGAGCGGTAATGAGCAGTTCTTC. Complete variable domain (other parts from reference TRBV5-5 and TRBJ2-1): DAGVTQSPTHLIKTRGQQVTLRCSPISGHKSVSWYQQVLGQGPQFIFQYYEKEERGRGNFPDRFSARQFPNYSSELNVNALLLGDSALYLCASSLRKTTSGSGNEQFFGPGTRLTVL.

The chain carries TRBV5-4 and TRBJ1-1; D may be TRBD1 (6 bases). The CDR3 spans 14 residues. V was cut by 1 base and J by 5 bases, with 12 bases left in between. Germline-derived CDR1 and CDR2 are SGHNT and YYREEE (reference sequence). CDR3 nucleotide sequence: TGTGCCAGCAGCTTGAGGGGGTCTGGGACTGAAGCTTTCTTT. Translating gives CASSLRGSGTEAFF.

V is TRBV7-2 and J is TRBJ2-1, with D unclear. The CDR3 has 12 amino acids. CDR1 and CDR2 (germline): SGHTA, FQGNSA. The V end lost 2 bases, the J end lost 3 bases, and 2 bases lay between the germline ends. The CDR3 nucleotides read TGTGCCAGCAGCTTAAACTACAATGAGCAGTTCTTC. It codes for CASSLNYNEQFF.

V and J are TRBV27 and TRBJ2-2; D ambiguous. CDR3 length equals 13 residues. Trimming took 5 bases from V and 6 from J, leaving 10 bases between them. Germline assignment: CDR1 MNHEY and CDR2 SMNVEV (reference sequence). CDR3 DNA: TGTGCCAGCAGTCCAACGCCCCCCGGGGAGCTGTTTTTT. Protein sequence: CASSPTPPGELFF.

The V call is TRBV7-8, the J call TRBJ1-1; tentatively, D is TRBD1 (5 bases). The CDR3 consists of 15 residues. CDR1 is SGHVS, CDR2 FQNEAQ, per germline. Trimming removed 2 bases from V and 6 bases from J, with 16 bases in between. The CDR3 here is CASSLYLIGTAEAFF. DNA for the CDR3: TGTGCCAGCAGCTTATACCTGATAGGGACCGCTGAAGCTTTCTTT.

This sequence joins TRBV30 and TRBJ2-3, with TRBD2 matching over 8 bases. The germline V gene has CDR1 GTSNPN and CDR2 SVGIG (reference sequence). There are 14 residues in the CDR3. J lost 3 bases, V lost 5 bases, and 7 bases had no gene match. Written as DNA, the CDR3 is TGTGCCTGGGGGTGCGGGGGGCTAACAGATACGCAGTATTTT. This codes for CAWGCGGLTDTQYF.

The J gene is TRBJ2-1, the V gene TRBV7-9, with 9 nucleotides matching TRBD1. The CDR3 extends over 17 amino acids. The J segment lost 1 base and the V segment lost 5 bases, leaving 9 bases of the junction unmatched. Germline V gives CDR1 SEHNR, CDR2 FQNEAQ (reference sequence). The CDR3 DNA sequence: TGTGCCAGCAGCACGACGGGACAGGGTATTTCCTACAATGAGCAGTTCTTC. It translates to CASSTTGQGISYNEQFF.

The chain recombines TRBV5-4 with TRBJ2-7, with D hard to call. V lost 4 bases, J lost 4 bases, and 9 bases lay in between. CDR3 length: 12 residues. Per the germline V gene, CDR1 is SGHNT and CDR2 is YYREEE (reference sequence). CDR3 sequence: CASSMTPYEQYF. In DNA, the CDR3 is TGTGCCAGCAGCATGACACCTTACGAGCAGTACTTC.

The CDR3 sequence: CAWSLGAGLDEQYF. CDR3 bases: TGTGCCTGGAGTCTAGGGGCAGGGCTGGACGAGCAGTACTTC. The chain uses TRBV30 and TRBJ2-7; D possibly corresponds to TRBD1 (5 bases). V was clipped by 2 bases and J by 5 bases, with 16 bases between them. This CDR3 is built from 14 residues. Germline CDR1 reads GTSNPN; CDR2 reads SVGIG (reference sequence).